The 25 T cell receptor beta chains given below trace back to one sample, sequenced in a study of shared clonotypes between healthy human individuals. Measured with immunoSEQ multiplex PCR; TCRdb has only the in-frame clones, and not every one. In the table there are millions of clones, 90% to 95% of which are singletons. Sequencing was done on a sample of naive CD4+ T cells sorted from blood. Subset in this sample: CD45RA+ positively selected. The receptors originated from a man aged 18 to 29 in good health.

The chain links TRBV7-9 to TRBJ1-1, with D maybe TRBD1 (5 bases). V was shortened by 5 bases and J by 1 base, with 20 bases between the two germline ends. The CDR3 covers 17 residues. CDR1 is SEHNR and CDR2 is FQNEAQ in the germline V gene (reference sequence). The CDR3 DNA follows: TGTGCCAGCAGCGCCGGGACTCTTTTGTGGGAGAACACTGAAGCTTTCTTT. Protein product: CASSAGTLLWENTEAFF.

The chain has TRBV6-5 and TRBJ2-2, with 9 positions matching TRBD1. The CDR3 consists of 14 residues. Unmatched junction bases numbered 6, after V lost 6 bases and J lost 7 bases. Germline CDR1 is MNHEY and CDR2 is SVGAGI. The CDR3 region is CASSRDRDVGELFF. The CDR3 DNA sequence: TGTGCCAGCAGCCGGGACAGGGACGTCGGGGAGCTGTTTTTT.

This clone appeared a single time. V gene TRBV10-3 combines with J gene TRBJ1-3, with D tentatively TRBD1 (5 bases). The V and J ends lost 5 bases and 0 bases respectively, with 11 bases between them. Looked up from germline, CDR1 is ENHRY and CDR2 is SYGVKD. The CDR3 has 15 residues. This CDR3 is CAISSRGLSGNTIYF. The CDR3 nucleotides are TGTGCCATCAGTAGTAGGGGCCTCTCTGGAAACACCATATATTTT.

Of note for this clone: The same CDR3 arises from other DNA sequences in this sample as well. The chain joins TRBV11-2 to TRBJ2-7; the match to TRBD1 covers 8 bases. V shed 5 bases, J shed 3 bases, and the junction held 9 bases outside the gene matches. Germline V CDR1 and CDR2: SGHAT, FQNNGV. The CDR3 runs to 15 residues. The CDR3: CASSLGGQGFYEQYF. CDR3 nucleotide sequence: TGTGCCAGCAGCCTCGGAGGACAGGGTTTCTACGAGCAGTACTTC.

The V call is TRBV11-2, the J call TRBJ1-1; no reliable D call. V shed 0 bases and J shed 5 bases, with 10 bases lying between them. The CDR3 consists of 14 residues. Germline-derived CDR1 and CDR2 are SGHAT and FQNNGV. The CDR3: CASSLDLTRTEAFF. The CDR3 DNA reads TGTGCCAGCAGCTTAGATCTAACTCGGACTGAAGCTTTCTTT. Using reference TRBV11-2 and TRBJ1-1 for the parts outside the CDR3, the full variable domain is EAGVAQSPRYKIIEKRQSVAFWCNPISGHATLYWYQQILGQGPKLLIQFQNNGVVDDSQLPKDRFSAERLKGVDSTLKIQPAKLEDSAVYLCASSLDLTRTEAFFGQGTRLTVV.

As for this clone: Distinct nucleotide sequences in the sample also encode this CDR3. The J gene is TRBJ1-1, the V gene TRBV30; the D gene is possibly TRBD1 (5 bases). With 0 bases removed from V and 1 base from J, the gap between germline ends came to 6 bases. The CDR3 runs to 13 residues. Germline loops: CDR1 GTSNPN, CDR2 SVGIG (reference sequence). Written as DNA, the CDR3 is TGTGCCTGGAGTGTTAGGGGGAACACTGAAGCTTTCTTT. Translated, it gives CAWSVRGNTEAFF.

This chain links TRBV29-1 with TRBJ2-5; weak D call: TRBD1 (6 bases). V lost 2 bases to trimming and J lost 4 bases, with 14 bases between them. Germline CDR1 and CDR2: SQVTM and ANQGSEA. The CDR3 totals 14 residues. The CDR3 coding sequence is TGCAGCGTTGAAAAGGCAGGGGTTAGAGAGACCCAGTACTTC. This sequence encodes CSVEKAGVRETQYF.

The J gene is TRBJ2-5, the V gene TRBV5-1; a possible D gene is TRBD2 (6 bases). V was pared by 3 bases and J by 5 bases, with 17 bases between. Germline CDR1 reads SGHRS; CDR2 reads YFSETQ. This CDR3 comprises 15 residues. CDR3 in amino acids: CASSSEGGAGETQYF. The CDR3 nucleotides are TGCGCCAGCAGCTCCGAAGGAGGGGCGGGGGAGACCCAGTACTTC.

The gene calls are TRBV13 and TRBJ2-2; D not certain. CDR3 length: 13 residues. The germline V gene encodes CDR1 PRHDT and CDR2 FYEKMQ (reference sequence). V was shortened by 0 bases and J by 10 bases, with 9 bases between the two germline ends. CDR3 in DNA: TGTGCCAGCAGCTTAGGCGAGCGCCCGGAGCTGTTTTTT. Translation: CASSLGERPELFF.

The CDR3 region is CASSLGGETEAFF. Here the CDR3 DNA reads TGCGCCAGCAGCTTGGGTGGGGAAACTGAAGCTTTCTTT. The V gene is TRBV5-1, the J gene TRBJ1-1; no firm D call. V was cut by 0 bases and J by 5 bases, with 8 bases left in between. The CDR3 runs 13 residues. CDR1 and CDR2 from the germline V gene are SGHRS and YFSETQ. The full variable domain, its missing parts supplied by reference TRBV5-1 and TRBJ1-1, is KAGVTQTPRYLIKTRGQQVTLSCSPISGHRSVSWYQQTPGQGLQFLFEYFSETQRNKGNFPGRFSGRQFSNSRSEMNVSTLELGDSALYLCASSLGGETEAFFGQGTRLTVV.

The rearrangement joins TRBV4-3 to TRBJ2-3; 14 bases agree with TRBD2. The ends lost 1 base at V and 6 bases at J; junction bases unmatched: 0. CDR1 is LGHNA, CDR2 YSLEER, per germline. The CDR3 spans 15 residues. The CDR3 DNA is TGCGCCAGCAGCCAAGGACTAGCGGGAGGGGATACGCAGTATTTT. It specifies CASSQGLAGGDTQYF.

The V call is TRBV10-1, the J call TRBJ2-3; TRBD2 agrees at 8 bases. Germline V gene sequence: CDR1 WNHNN, CDR2 SYGVQD (reference sequence). This CDR3 has 16 residues. J gave up 3 bases and V 7 bases, and 12 bases lay outside the gene matches. CDR3 sequence reads: CASNLTGGRSTDTQYF. DNA of the CDR3: TGCGCCAGCAATCTTACAGGCGGGAGGAGTACAGATACGCAGTATTTT.

Notes on this clone: Other DNA sequences from this sample encode an identical CDR3 as well. V usage is TRBV10-3 and J usage is TRBJ1-1, with 7 bases lining up with TRBD1. The CDR3 has 14 residues. V shed 4 bases and J 1 base; nucleotides not matched to a gene: 3. Germline CDR1 is ENHRY and CDR2 is SYGVKD. CDR3 DNA sequence: TGTGCCATCAGTGGACAGGGTGGGAACACTGAAGCTTTCTTT. Translation gives CAISGQGGNTEAFF.

The J gene is TRBJ1-5, the V gene TRBV6-5, with 10 positions matching TRBD1. The ends lost 4 bases at V and 2 bases at J; junction bases unmatched: 5. This CDR3 region has 16 residues. Germline CDR1 and CDR2: MNHEY and SVGAGI. The CDR3 DNA is TGTGCCAGCAGTTGGACAGGGGGTGGAGGCAATCAGCCCCAGCATTTT. Residues: CASSWTGGGGNQPQHF.

The chain uses TRBV5-1 and TRBJ1-3; D possibly corresponds to TRBD1 (6 bases). CDR3 length: 14 amino acids. The V and J ends lost 4 bases and 4 bases respectively, with 12 bases between them. The germline gives CDR1 SGHRS, CDR2 YFSETQ. CDR3 DNA: TGCGCCAGCAGCCCCGATGACAGGGGAAACACCATATATTTT. Its translation: CASSPDDRGNTIYF.

The chain couples TRBV5-1 to TRBJ2-5; 10 nucleotides line up with TRBD2. V was pared by 0 bases and J by 4 bases, with 3 bases of the junction left unmatched. The CDR3 is 15 amino acids. From germline, CDR1 is SGHRS and CDR2 YFSETQ. This CDR3 reads CASSLGTSGLETQYF. CDR3 nucleotides: TGCGCCAGCAGCTTGGGGACTAGCGGCTTAGAGACCCAGTACTTC. The complete variable domain, with remaining parts taken from reference TRBV5-1 and TRBJ2-5, reads KAGVTQTPRYLIKTRGQQVTLSCSPISGHRSVSWYQQTPGQGLQFLFEYFSETQRNKGNFPGRFSGRQFSNSRSEMNVSTLELGDSALYLCASSLGTSGLETQYFGPGTRLLVL.

This clone was seen a handful of times. The chain has TRBV28 and TRBJ2-7; D is uncertain. This CDR3 is 13 amino acids long. Germline loops: CDR1 MDHEN, CDR2 SYDVKM. V was cut by 8 bases and J by 2 bases, with 13 bases left in between. The CDR3 bases are TGTGCCAGCCTCCCGTCCCCCCCCTACGAGCAGTACTTC. Its protein is CASLPSPPYEQYF.

For the CDR3, the DNA is TGTGCCAGCAGCCCGGAGACAGGGTGGGTCGGGGGTGAGCAGTTCTTC. It is translated as CASSPETGWVGGEQFF. The chain recombines TRBV11-2 with TRBJ2-1; weak D call: TRBD1 (7 bases). The CDR3 contains 16 residues. V was shortened by 5 bases and J by 9 bases, with 23 bases between the two germline ends. Germline V gene data show CDR1 as SGHAT and CDR2 as FQNNGV.

Note on this clone: Additional DNA sequences in this sample encode the identical CDR3. The chain couples TRBV6-5 to TRBJ2-5; 14 bases line up with TRBD2. TRBJ2-7 matches the DNA end more closely, so the J call is doubtful. Germline V gene lookup returns CDR1 MNHEY and CDR2 SVGAGI. CDR3 length equals 15 residues. CDR3 nucleotides: TGTGCCAGCAGTCGAGGGACTAGCGGGAGCTACGAGCAGTACTTC. Protein sequence: CASSRGTSGSYEQYF.

This rearrangement joins TRBV25-1 to TRBJ2-5; 8 nucleotides align to TRBD1. CDR3 size: 13 residues. Germline trimming cut 2 bases from V and 4 bases from J; bases unmatched to any gene: 0. The germline gives CDR1 MGHDK, CDR2 SYGVNS. The CDR3 bases are TGTGCCAGCAGTGAAGACAGGGGAGAGACCCAGTACTTC. Its protein is CASSEDRGETQYF.

As for this clone: An end of the junction differs from the germline gene, which may be a read error. This chain joins TRBV7-8 and TRBJ1-1, with 9 bases aligning to TRBD1. The CDR3 runs to 15 residues. Germline-derived CDR1 and CDR2 are SGHVS and FQNEAQ. The CDR3 bases are TGTGCCAGCATCTTACAGGGGGCCTTGGGCACTGAAGCTTTCTTT. Protein sequence: CASILQGALGTEAFF.

The chain couples TRBV30 to TRBJ2-1; D remains ambiguous. CDR1 GTSNPN and CDR2 SVGIG come from the germline V gene (reference sequence). V was shortened by 2 bases and J by 0 bases, with 14 bases between the two germline ends. CDR3 size: 16 residues. As DNA, the CDR3 is TGTGCCTGGAGTACAGACGTAACCAGCTCCTACAATGAGCAGTTCTTC. Translated, it gives CAWSTDVTSSYNEQFF.

This chain uses TRBV7-8 with TRBJ2-5; D is uncertain. Trimming removed 0 bases from V and 4 bases from J, with 9 bases in between. CDR1 and CDR2 from the germline V gene are SGHVS and FQNEAQ. The CDR3 covers 14 residues. This chain's CDR3 is CASSLALIRETQYF. In DNA form, the CDR3 reads TGTGCCAGCAGCTTAGCTCTGATACGAGAGACCCAGTACTTC.

V gene TRBV7-6 combines with J gene TRBJ1-3; D perhaps matches TRBD1 (5 bases). This CDR3 contains 15 residues. V lost 5 bases and J 2 bases, leaving 13 bases between the germline ends. Per germline, CDR1 SGHVS and CDR2 FNYEAQ. The CDR3, as DNA: TGTGCCAGCAGCACCGCAGGGACTCCTGGAAACACCATATATTTT. Protein product: CASSTAGTPGNTIYF.

V gene TRBV27 combines with J gene TRBJ1-2, with TRBD1 matching over 10 bases. The CDR3 has 13 residues. Trimming cost V 8 bases and J 7 bases; bases outside gene matches: 7. The germline V gene encodes CDR1 MNHEY and CDR2 SMNVEV (reference sequence). CDR3 sequence reads: CASGRDRGFGYTF. The CDR3 bases are TGTGCCAGCGGCCGGGACAGGGGATTTGGCTACACCTTC.